This TCR beta chain is from a study of cytomegalovirus exposure and HLA in healthy donors. At the level of the study: Genetic ancestry analysis placed approximately 79% of the 398 donors that were genotyped in the Caucasian-associated cluster.

Both 60 Vbeta primers and 13 Jbeta primers went into the PCR. Sequencing used immunoSEQ multiplex PCR; TCRdb keeps in-frame clones, though not all of them. The sample contains 150,000 or so clones, roughly 72% of which appear only once. Findings and caveats of the study: Fewer than 200 TCR beta chains were listed as cytomegalovirus-associated. Several top significant clusters appeared, in a later analysis, to be linked to common viral pathogens. A cluster of highly shared sequence variants was likely a sequencing artifact.

To note about this clone: Antigen unknown.

This CDR3 region has 12 residues. Germline assignment: CDR1 MDHEN and CDR2 SYDVKM. V was shortened by 7 bases and J by 6 bases, with 10 bases between the two germline ends. Sequenced: PBMCs. This chain connects TRBV28 to TRBJ1-5; D remains unclear. This receptor was identified in a middle-aged man in good health and CMV-seropositive. This chain's CDR3 is CASNAGVQPQHF. In DNA form, the CDR3 reads TGTGCCAGCAATGCAGGCGTTCAGCCCCAGCATTTT.